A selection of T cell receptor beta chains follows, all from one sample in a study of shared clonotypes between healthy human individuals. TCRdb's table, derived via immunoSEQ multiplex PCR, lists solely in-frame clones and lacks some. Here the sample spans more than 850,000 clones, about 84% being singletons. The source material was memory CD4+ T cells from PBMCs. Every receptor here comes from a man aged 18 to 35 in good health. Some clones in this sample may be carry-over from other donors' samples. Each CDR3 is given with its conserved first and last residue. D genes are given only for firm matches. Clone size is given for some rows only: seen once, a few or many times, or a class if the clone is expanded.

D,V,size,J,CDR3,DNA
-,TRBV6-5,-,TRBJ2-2,CASSYSGTANTGELFF,TGTGCCAGCAGTTACTCAGGGACTGCGAACACCGGGGAGCTGTTTTTT
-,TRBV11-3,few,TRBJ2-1,CASSTRDYNEQFF,TGTGCCAGCAGCACCCGGGACTACAATGAGCAGTTCTTC
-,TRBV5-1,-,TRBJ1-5,CASSLGQTNQPQHF,TGCGCCAGCAGCCTTGGACAGACAAATCAGCCCCAGCATTTT
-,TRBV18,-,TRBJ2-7,CASSLTGAYEQYF,TGTGCCAGCTCTCTAACAGGAGCCTACGAGCAGTACTTC
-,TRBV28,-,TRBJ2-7,CASSKFSYEQYF,TGTGCCAGCAGTAAATTTTCCTACGAGCAGTACTTC
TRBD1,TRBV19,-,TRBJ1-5,CASSIPFRGKNQPQHF,TGTGCCAGTAGTATTCCCTTCAGGGGGAAGAATCAGCCCCAGCATTTT
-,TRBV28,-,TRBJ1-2,CASTTPGRNYGYTF,TGTGCCAGCACCACTCCCGGCCGAAACTATGGCTACACCTTC
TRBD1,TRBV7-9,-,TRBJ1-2,CASSQDRAKKGYTF,TGTGCCAGCAGCCAGGACAGGGCCAAGAAAGGCTACACCTTC
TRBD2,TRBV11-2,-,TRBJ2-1,CASSLGTSGSYNEQFF,TGTGCCAGCAGCTTGGGGACTAGCGGGTCCTACAATGAGCAGTTCTTC
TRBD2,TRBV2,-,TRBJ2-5,CASKGAAGGGETQYF,TGTGCCAGCAAGGGAGCGGCGGGGGGCGGTGAGACCCAGTACTTC
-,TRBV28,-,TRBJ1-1,CASSPVSFQSLMNTEAFF,TGTGCCAGCAGCCCCGTCTCTTTCCAAAGCCTAATGAACACTGAAGCTTTCTTT
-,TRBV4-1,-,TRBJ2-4,CASSQEGGVGTKNIQYF,TGCGCCAGCAGCCAAGAAGGTGGGGTAGGGACCAAAAACATTCAGTACTTC
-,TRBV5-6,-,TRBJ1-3,CASSLEGIRGNTIYF,TGTGCCAGCAGCTTGGAGGGTATCCGCGGAAACACCATATATTTT
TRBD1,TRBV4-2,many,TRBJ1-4,CASSQIGQGGNEKLFF,TGTGCCAGCAGCCAGATCGGACAGGGTGGGAATGAAAAACTGTTTTTT
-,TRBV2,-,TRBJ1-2,CASKTGIYYGYTF,TGTGCCAGCAAGACAGGAATCTACTATGGCTACACCTTC
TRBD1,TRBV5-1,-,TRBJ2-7,CASSERTGGSYEQYF,TGCGCCAGCAGCGAAAGGACAGGGGGATCCTACGAGCAGTACTTC
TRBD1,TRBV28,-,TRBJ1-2,CASRTARTGGSGYTF,TGTGCCAGCAGGACCGCGAGGACAGGGGGCAGTGGCTACACCTTC
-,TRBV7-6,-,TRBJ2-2,CASTSGADTGELFF,TGTGCCAGCACGTCGGGGGCCGACACCGGGGAGCTGTTTTTT
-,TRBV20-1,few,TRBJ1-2,CSDGSGYTF,TGCAGTGACGGCTCCGGCTACACCTTC
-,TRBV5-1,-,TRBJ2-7,CASSLGGTDPYEQYF,TGCGCCAGCAGTTTAGGGGGGACAGATCCCTACGAGCAGTACTTC
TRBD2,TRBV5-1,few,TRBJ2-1,CASSLATSERRNEQFF,TGCGCCAGCAGCTTGGCTACTAGCGAGAGGCGGAATGAGCAGTTCTTC
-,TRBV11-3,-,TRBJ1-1,CASSLKRDTEAFF,TGTGCCAGCAGCTTAAAACGTGACACTGAAGCTTTCTTT
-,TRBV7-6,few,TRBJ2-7,CASSSQEGETEQYF,TGTGCCAGCAGCTCACAAGAAGGTGAAACCGAGCAGTACTTC
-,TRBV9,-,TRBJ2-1,CASSVEDTQFF,TGTGCCAGCAGCGTAGAAGATACGCAGTTCTTC
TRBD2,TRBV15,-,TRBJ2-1,CATSRDRALLAVVDEQFF,TGTGCCACCAGCAGAGATAGGGCCCTACTAGCGGTGGTGGATGAGCAGTTCTTC
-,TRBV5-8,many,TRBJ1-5,CASSTSTQPQHF,TGTGCCAGCAGCACTTCTACTCAGCCCCAGCATTTT
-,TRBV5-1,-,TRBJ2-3,CASSLEGYGTQYF,TGCGCCAGCAGCTTGGAAGGGTACGGGACGCAGTATTTT
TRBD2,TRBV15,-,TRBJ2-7,CATSRETGGTYEQYF,TGTGCCACCAGCAGAGAAACGGGAGGTACCTACGAGCAGTACTTC
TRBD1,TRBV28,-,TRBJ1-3,CASSTPGGTGNTIYF,TGTGCCAGCAGTACCCCAGGGGGCACTGGAAACACCATATATTTT
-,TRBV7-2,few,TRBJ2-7,CASSPSYEQYF,TGTGCCAGCAGCCCCTCCTACGAGCAGTACTTC
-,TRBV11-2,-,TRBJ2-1,CASSLYLTYGNEQFF,TGTGCCAGCAGCTTGTACCTAACTTACGGGAATGAGCAGTTCTTC
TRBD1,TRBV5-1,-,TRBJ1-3,CASSTGGQDGSGNTIYF,TGCGCCAGCAGCACTGGTGGACAGGACGGATCTGGAAACACCATATATTTT
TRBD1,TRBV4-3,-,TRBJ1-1,CASSQDTGVNTEAFF,TGCGCCAGCAGCCAAGACACAGGGGTAAACACTGAAGCTTTCTTT
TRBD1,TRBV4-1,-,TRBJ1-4,CASRGYRGPTEKLFF,TGCGCCAGCAGGGGTTACAGGGGGCCGACTGAAAAACTGTTTTTT
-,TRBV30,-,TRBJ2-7,CAWNTDLVRYEQYF,TGTGCCTGGAACACGGACCTGGTCCGCTACGAGCAGTACTTC
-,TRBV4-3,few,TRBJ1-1,CASSRRGSNTEAFF,TGCGCCAGCAGCCGGAGGGGGAGTAACACTGAAGCTTTCTTT
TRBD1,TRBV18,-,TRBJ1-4,CASSPPGQRNEKLFF,TGTGCCAGCTCACCTCCGGGACAGAGGAATGAAAAACTGTTTTTT
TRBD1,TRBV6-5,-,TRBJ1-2,CATKGAANYGYTF,TGTGCCACCAAGGGGGCAGCTAACTATGGCTACACCTTC
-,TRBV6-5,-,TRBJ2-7,CASNHEQYF,TGTGCCAGCAACCACGAGCAGTACTTC
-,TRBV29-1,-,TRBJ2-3,CSARFGGREDTQYF,TGCAGCGCCCGTTTCGGGGGGCGAGAAGATACGCAGTATTTT
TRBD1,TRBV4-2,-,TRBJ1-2,CASSQIGQGEGYTF,TGTGCCAGCAGCCAAATAGGACAGGGGGAAGGCTACACCTTC
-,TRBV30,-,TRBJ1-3,CAWTTGTSGNTIYF,TGTGCCTGGACAACCGGAACCTCTGGAAACACCATATATTTT
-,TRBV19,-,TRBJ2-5,CASSRGTDPQETQYF,TGTGCCAGTAGTAGAGGGACCGACCCGCAAGAGACCCAGTACTTC
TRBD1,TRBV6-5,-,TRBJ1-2,CASSYRQGGYGYTF,TGTGCCAGCAGTTACCGACAGGGAGGGTATGGCTACACCTTC
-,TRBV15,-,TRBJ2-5,CATSRDRVRGTGETQYF,TGTGCCACCAGCAGAGATCGGGTGAGAGGAACCGGGGAGACCCAGTACTTC
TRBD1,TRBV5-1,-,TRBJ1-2,CASSLDPGQGWYGYTF,TGCGCCAGCAGCTTGGACCCGGGACAGGGTTGGTATGGCTACACCTTC